The 11 T cell receptor beta chains reported below all come from one sample, sequenced in a study of technical replicates of blood from several donors (dated by TCRdb to about 2017). Receptors were amplified or captured by the immunoSEQ multiplex PCR assay. In its TCRdb copy, this immuneACCESS table keeps in-frame sequences only and misses some clones. Where compared with another copy, unresolved V genes explain less than half of these, and the others have no known cause. This sample is represented by about 88,000 clones; 85% to 95% of them were singletons. Around 0.24% of the sample is in the top ten clones. The sequencing input was T cells isolated from PBMCs. The receptors were sampled from a human donor in good health.

V is TRBV4-1 and J is TRBJ1-2; D unclear. Germline V gene sequence: CDR1 MGHRA, CDR2 YSYEKL. The germline V and J ends were trimmed by 3 bases and 1 base, with 9 bases remaining between them. The CDR3 loop spans 14 amino acids. CDR3 loop: CASSQGSFNYGYTF. CDR3 DNA: TGCGCCAGCAGCCAGGGCAGTTTTAACTATGGCTACACCTTC.

The CDR3 bases are TGTGCCAGCAGCTTGGTAGGCGGGGGAGCTTCTGAAGCTTTCTTT. It encodes CASSLVGGGASEAFF. V and J are TRBV5-4 and TRBJ1-1, with D perhaps matching TRBD1 (5 bases). Germline CDR1 SGHNT, CDR2 YYREEE (reference sequence). With 0 bases removed from V and 6 bases from J, the gap between germline ends came to 15 bases. This CDR3 is built from 15 residues.

V is TRBV15 and J is TRBJ1-2; 11 bases map to TRBD1. Per germline, CDR1 LNHNV and CDR2 YYDKDF (reference sequence). The length of the CDR3 is 14 residues. J was trimmed by 3 bases and V by 5 bases; bases with no gene match: 2. CDR3 residues: CATSGDRGYYGYTF. The DNA of the CDR3 is TGTGCCACCAGCGGGGACAGGGGGTACTATGGCTACACCTTC.

The chain couples TRBV19 to TRBJ2-7; TRBD1 is a possible D gene (5 bases). Germline CDR1 and CDR2: LNHDA and SQIVND (reference sequence). This CDR3 has 13 amino acids. V was trimmed by 3 bases and J by 4 bases, leaving 10 bases between them. The CDR3: CASSIRNRYEQYF. Here the CDR3 DNA reads TGTGCCAGTAGTATCCGAAACAGGTACGAGCAGTACTTC. Together with reference TRBV19 and TRBJ2-7, the CDR3 gives the full variable domain: DGGITQSPKYLFRKEGQNVTLSCEQNLNHDAMYWYRQDPGQGLRLIYYSQIVNDFQKGDIAEGYSVSREKKESFPLTVTSAQKNPTAFYLCASSIRNRYEQYFGPGTRLTVT.

V usage is TRBV21-1 and J usage is TRBJ2-4; the DNA was not compared with TRBD1, the D call given in the table. TRBV21-1 is tagged as a pseudogene. The CDR3 length is 15 residues. The CDR3 nucleotides read TGTGCCAGCAGCAAAGAAGGGACAGTTACGAACATTCAGTACTTC. Translating gives CASSKEGTVTNIQYF.

This rearrangement joins TRBV28 to TRBJ2-7; possibly TRBD1 for D (6 bases). Germline V gene lookup returns CDR1 MDHEN and CDR2 SYDVKM. The CDR3 runs to 16 residues. Trimming removed 3 bases at V and 3 bases at J, with 18 bases between. The CDR3 sequence: CASSLWGQADGYEQYF. The DNA of the CDR3 is TGTGCCAGCAGTTTGTGGGGGCAGGCCGACGGCTACGAGCAGTACTTC.

The V and J genes are TRBV28 and TRBJ1-2; no reliable D call. Germline CDR1 MDHEN, CDR2 SYDVKM. V was cut by 2 bases and J by 6 bases, with 10 bases left in between. The CDR3 consists of 13 residues. As DNA, the CDR3 is TGTGCCAGCAGTTTAAATCCCCGTGATGGCTACACCTTC. Translating gives CASSLNPRDGYTF.

V usage is TRBV14 and J usage is TRBJ1-2; 10 nucleotides line up with TRBD1. The CDR3 is 15 amino acids. Per germline, CDR1 SGHDN and CDR2 FVKESK. V was pared by 4 bases and J by 6 bases, with 8 bases of the junction left unmatched. CDR3 amino acids: CASSRNMGTGDGYTF. The CDR3 DNA follows: TGTGCCAGCAGCCGAAATATGGGGACAGGGGATGGCTACACCTTC. Full variable domain (missing parts from reference TRBV14 and TRBJ1-2): EAGVTQFPSHSVIEKGQTVTLRCDPISGHDNLYWYRRVMGKEIKFLLHFVKESKQDESGMPNNRFLAERTGGTYSTLKVQPAELEDSGVYFCASSRNMGTGDGYTFGSGTRLTVV.

The J gene is TRBJ2-5, the V gene TRBV5-1, with D possibly matching TRBD2 (5 bases). The germline CDR1 and CDR2 sequences are SGHRS and YFSETQ. The CDR3 length is 16 residues. V was trimmed by 0 bases and J by 1 base, leaving 13 bases between them. The CDR3 DNA sequence: TGCGCCAGCAGCTTGGCGGGGAGAGGAGGCCAAGAGACCCAGTACTTC. Translated, it gives CASSLAGRGGQETQYF. Full variable domain (rest looked up from reference TRBV5-1 and TRBJ2-5): KAGVTQTPRYLIKTRGQQVTLSCSPISGHRSVSWYQQTPGQGLQFLFEYFSETQRNKGNFPGRFSGRQFSNSRSEMNVSTLELGDSALYLCASSLAGRGGQETQYFGPGTRLLVL.

The chain joins TRBV7-3 to TRBJ2-1; 9 positions match TRBD1. Trimming removed 3 bases from V and 3 bases from J; junction bases left unmatched: 3. Germline V gene data show CDR1 as SGHTA and CDR2 as FQGTGA. This CDR3 spans 15 amino acids. The CDR3: CASSFGQGIYNEQFF. The DNA of the CDR3 is TGTGCCAGCAGCTTTGGACAGGGGATCTACAATGAGCAGTTCTTC. Variable domain in full (rest from reference TRBV7-3 and TRBJ2-1): GAGVSQTPSNKVTEKGKYVELRCDPISGHTALYWYRQSLGQGPEFLIYFQGTGAADDSGLPNDRFFAVRPEGSVSTLKIQRTERGDSAVYLCASSFGQGIYNEQFFGPGTRLTVL.

The rearrangement links TRBV9 to TRBJ2-1; D is ambiguous. Germline loops: CDR1 SGDLS, CDR2 YYNGEE. The CDR3 runs to 13 residues. Trimming shortened V by 1 base and J by 6 bases, and 8 bases separated the two germline ends. This CDR3 is CASSVTRSNEQFF. CDR3 coding DNA: TGTGCCAGCAGCGTAACTCGGAGCAATGAGCAGTTCTTC. Full variable domain (missing parts from reference TRBV9 and TRBJ2-1): DSGVTQTPKHLITATGQRVTLRCSPRSGDLSVYWYQQSLDQGLQFLIQYYNGEERAKGNILERFSAQQFPDLHSELNLSSLELGDSALYFCASSVTRSNEQFFGPGTRLTVL.